The source of this T cell receptor (beta chain) is a study of blood T cell repertoires in COVID-19. Assay used: immunoSEQ multiplex PCR; TCRdb lists only in-frame clones, some missing. The sample carries more than 150,000 clones, about 75% recorded once. The V end was cut by 5 bases, the J end by 6 bases, with 17 bases between. CDR3 length equals 15 residues. Germline CDR1 WNHNN, CDR2 SYGVQD (reference sequence). This clonotype originated in a woman in her seventies with acute or convalescent COVID-19. The chain is built from TRBV10-1 and TRBJ2-4; D gene ambiguous. Sequencing was carried out using peripheral blood. The CDR3 nucleotides are TGCGCCAGCAGTCTCGGAGCATCCGAAGGAAACATTCAGTACTTC. Encoded protein: CASSLGASEGNIQYF.